These T cell receptor beta chains were read from a single sample in a study of T-cell reconstitution after alpha-beta-depleted transplantation in children. TCRdb reanalysed the PCR reads using MiXCR and keeps one entry per CDR3 protein. The sample lists about 980,000 distinct CDR3 sequences, about 26% occurring once. Sequencing used PBMCs, mostly from graft donor cells, obtained 360 days after TCRalphabeta/CD19-depleted stem cell transplant. All receptors come from a boy under two years old who had a stem cell transplant for SCID, so the T cells may come from the graft donor. The CDR3 runs from the conserved cysteine through the conserved F or W. D genes are given only for firm matches. A row's size may be missing; if present it is once, few, many or a size class.

CDR3 DNA	CDR3 protein	clone size	V gene	J gene	D gene
TGTGCCAGCTCACCGGGACGCCGCACAGATACGCAGTATTTT	CASSPGRRTDTQYF	few	TRBV18	TRBJ2-3	-
TGTGCCAGCAGTTCCCAGAACGGGACAGGGTCAGACACCATATATTTT	CASSSQNGTGSDTIYF	few	TRBV12-3/TRBV12-4	TRBJ1-3	TRBD1
TGCGCCAGCAGCCCGGAGTGGGGGGGCCCCGATGAGCAGTTCTTC	CASSPEWGGPDEQFF	-	TRBV5-1	TRBJ2-1	-
TGTGCCAGCGCTTCCAGGGCGTGGGACATTCAGTACTTC	CASASRAWDIQYF	-	TRBV12-3/TRBV12-4	TRBJ2-4	-
TGTGCCACCAGCAGAGGATATTGGGGGAGCTCCTACGAGCAGTACTTC	CATSRGYWGSSYEQYF	few	TRBV15	TRBJ2-7	-
TGCGCCAGCAGTGAGTCCGGGATTTTGGGTGAGCAGTTCTTC	CASSESGILGEQFF	few	TRBV10-2	TRBJ2-1	-
TGTGCCAGCAGCCACTGGTCTAGCGTTGGGAAGCAGTTCTTC	CASSHWSSVGKQFF	-	TRBV5-6	TRBJ2-1	-
TGTGCCAGCACCTACAGGGACCCATTCAATTCACCCCTCCACTTT	CASTYRDPFNSPLHF	few	TRBV6-5	TRBJ1-6	-
TGCGCCAGCAGCTTGGTCGGACAGGCCACCGGGGAGCTGTTTTTT	CASSLVGQATGELFF	-	TRBV5-1	TRBJ2-2	TRBD1
TGTGCCAGCAGCTTGGCATGGACTAGCGGGACTACTGCTAGCACAGATACGCAGTATTTT	CASSLAWTSGTTASTDTQYF	-	TRBV5-6	TRBJ2-3	TRBD2
TGTGCCAGCAGGCGACAGGGTATGGACACCGGGGAGCTGTTTTTT	CASRRQGMDTGELFF	-	TRBV12-3/TRBV12-4	TRBJ2-2	TRBD1
TGTGCCAGCACGCCAGGACAGCTTAATCAGCCCCAGCATTTT	CASTPGQLNQPQHF	-	TRBV12-3/TRBV12-4	TRBJ1-5	-
TGCGCCAGCAGCCTCGCCTTCACTAGCGGGCCCCCCTACGAGCAGTACTTC	CASSLAFTSGPPYEQYF	-	TRBV4-1	TRBJ2-7	TRBD2
TGTGCCAGCAGTTTATTTCGGGCGCCACGGGACAATGAGCAGTTCTTC	CASSLFRAPRDNEQFF	few	TRBV28	TRBJ2-1	-
TGCAGTGCTAGAGAATCGGACAGGGAAGGGGGCGAGCAGTACTTC	CSARESDREGGEQYF	few	TRBV20-1	TRBJ2-7	TRBD1
TGTGCCAGCGGCCCCGCTTGGACAGGGGCTCCTCAGCCCCAGCATTTT	CASGPAWTGAPQPQHF	-	TRBV12-3/TRBV12-4	TRBJ1-5	TRBD1
TGTGCCACCCGGGCTAGCGGTTGGGCCGTGGGTACGCAGTATTTT	CATRASGWAVGTQYF	few	TRBV10-3	TRBJ2-3	TRBD2
TGTGCCAGCAGCAGGGCTGGATCCTACGAGCAGTACTTC	CASSRAGSYEQYF	few	TRBV2	TRBJ2-7	-
TGTGCCAGCAGCTGGGCGGGGGACTCCTACAATGAGCAGTTCTTC	CASSWAGDSYNEQFF	few	TRBV7-3	TRBJ2-1	TRBD2
TGCAGTGCTAGTAGACTAGCGGGGGAAGGCACCGGGGAGCTGTTTTTT	CSASRLAGEGTGELFF	few	TRBV20-1	TRBJ2-2	TRBD2
TGTGCCAGCAGCCAAGATCAGGGCAGCTTAAACACTGAAGCTTTCTTT	CASSQDQGSLNTEAFF	-	TRBV3-1	TRBJ1-1	-
TGTGCCAGCAGTTACTCGTACGGGGCGACAGATACGCAGTATTTT	CASSYSYGATDTQYF	-	TRBV6-5	TRBJ2-3	-
TGTGCCAGCAGCCAGGGACTAGCGGGGGGGCGTGGCAAAAACATTCAGTACTTC	CASSQGLAGGRGKNIQYF	-	TRBV4-2	TRBJ2-4	TRBD2
TGCGCCAGCAGCTTGTACGGGGGCGGCGACACCGGGGAGCTGTTTTTT	CASSLYGGGDTGELFF	-	TRBV5-1	TRBJ2-2	-
TGCAGTGCTAAAGGGGCGTGGACAGACACCACTGAAGCTTTCTTT	CSAKGAWTDTTEAFF	-	TRBV20-1	TRBJ1-1	-
TGTGCCAGCAGTGAAGGGGGTTCACGGTCGTACGAGCAGTACTTC	CASSEGGSRSYEQYF	-	TRBV2	TRBJ2-7	-
TGCGCCAGCAGCTTGTATGGCGGGCGGACTGTGGACTTC	CASSLYGGRTVDF	-	TRBV5-1	TRBJ1-2	-
TGTGCCAGCAGCTTAGCGTACAAAGGGTACACTGAAGCTTTCTTT	CASSLAYKGYTEAFF	many	TRBV7-9	TRBJ1-1	-
TGTGCCAGCAGTTACAGGGGTGAAGCTTTCTTT	CASSYRGEAFF	many	TRBV6-5	TRBJ1-1	-
TGTGCCAGCCGTGCGGCCTCCTACAATGAGCAGTTCTTC	CASRAASYNEQFF	-	TRBV11-2	TRBJ2-1	-
TGTGCCAGCAGCTTAGAGGCTAGCGGGTATAATGTTGGGGATACGCAGTATTTT	CASSLEASGYNVGDTQYF	-	TRBV11-2	TRBJ2-3	TRBD2
TGCAGCGTTCGGGTCACAGATACGCAGTATTTT	CSVRVTDTQYF	-	TRBV29-1	TRBJ2-3	-
TGTGCCAGCAGTTTAAGATGGGCGGGGCCCCAAGAGACCCAGTACTTC	CASSLRWAGPQETQYF	few	TRBV27	TRBJ2-5	-
TGTGCCAGCAGCTTAGTAGGGCATAACACTGAAGCTTTCTTT	CASSLVGHNTEAFF	few	TRBV7-2	TRBJ1-1	-
TGTGCCAGCAGCTTAAACGGGGGGCCCTCCTACAATGAGCAGTTCTTC	CASSLNGGPSYNEQFF	-	TRBV7-3	TRBJ2-1	-
TGTGCCACCAGCAGTACGGGACTGATACAAGAGACCCAGTACTTC	CATSSTGLIQETQYF	-	TRBV15	TRBJ2-5	-
TGCGCCAGCAGCCAACGCAACAGTCCCTACGAGCAGTACTTC	CASSQRNSPYEQYF	few	TRBV4-1	TRBJ2-7	-
TGTGCCAGCAGCCCAAGCGGGGGGGACGGTGAGCAGTACTTC	CASSPSGGDGEQYF	-	TRBV7-9	TRBJ2-7	TRBD2
TGTGCCACCAGCAGGGGACAGGGGTATAACAATGAGCAGTTCTTC	CATSRGQGYNNEQFF	few	TRBV15	TRBJ2-1	TRBD1
TGTGCCAGCAGCCAACACACCGGGAGCAACTACGAGCAGTACTTC	CASSQHTGSNYEQYF	-	TRBV4-2	TRBJ2-7	-
TGCAGTGCTCGGGGAGGCGGGGAGCTGTTTTTT	CSARGGGELFF	-	TRBV20-1	TRBJ2-2	-
TGTGCCAGCAGCTTCGGGGTGCTGGGCGAGCAGTACTTC	CASSFGVLGEQYF	-	TRBV7-2	TRBJ2-7	-
TGTGCCAGCAGCCGAGACCAATTGGAGACCCAGTACTTC	CASSRDQLETQYF	-	TRBV12-3/TRBV12-4	TRBJ2-5	-
TGCGCCAGCAGCCCCATGCGGGGGGGAGGCACAGATACGCAGTATTTT	CASSPMRGGGTDTQYF	few	TRBV5-1	TRBJ2-3	TRBD2
TGCAGCGTGGCGGATCTAAGGGCTGAAGCTTTCTTT	CSVADLRAEAFF	-	TRBV29-1	TRBJ1-1	-
TGCGCCAGCAGCGTGGGGGATGGCGGCCCCTACGAGCAGTACTTC	CASSVGDGGPYEQYF	-	TRBV5-1	TRBJ2-7	-
TGCAGCGTTAGTAACAGCCTCTCCTACAATGAGCAGTTCTTC	CSVSNSLSYNEQFF	-	TRBV29-1	TRBJ2-1	-
TGCAGTGCTAGGGGGGGGGGCCGTCTCGAGCAGTACTTC	CSARGGGRLEQYF	-	TRBV20-1	TRBJ2-7	-
TGTGCCACCAGCAGAGATCTTATTAAGGAGTTCTCTGGGGCCAACGTCCTGACTTTC	CATSRDLIKEFSGANVLTF	few	TRBV15	TRBJ2-6	-
TGCGCCAGCAGCGCAAGCGGGGGGATAGCCAAAAACATTCAGTACTTC	CASSASGGIAKNIQYF	few	TRBV4-1	TRBJ2-4	TRBD2
TGTGCCAGCAGCTTAACTACGTCCGGACAGGCGGGCCAGTACTTC	CASSLTTSGQAGQYF	-	TRBV7-9	TRBJ2-5	TRBD1
TGTGCAAGTCGCTATGACAGGTCTCGGGATACGCAGTATTTT	CASRYDRSRDTQYF	few	TRBV12-2	TRBJ2-3	-
TGTGCCAGCAGTGGGACAGGGGGCGCATTACTGGGGGCCAACGTCCTGACTTTC	CASSGTGGALLGANVLTF	-	TRBV28	TRBJ2-6	TRBD1
TGTGCCAGCAGCTTAGCGAGGGGGCGCGATACGCAGTATTTT	CASSLARGRDTQYF	-	TRBV11-2	TRBJ2-3	TRBD1
TGTGCCAGCAGCTTAGACATGTCAGCATCGTACGAGCAGTACTTC	CASSLDMSASYEQYF	-	TRBV7-9	TRBJ2-7	-
TGCGCCAGCCGTCAGGGGACTCGTAGCACAGATACGCAGTATTTT	CASRQGTRSTDTQYF	many	TRBV5-1	TRBJ2-3	-
TGCGCCAGCAGCTTGGTCGTTTGGGGCGGGGGTGTCTACGAGCAGTACTTC	CASSLVVWGGGVYEQYF	-	TRBV5-1	TRBJ2-7	TRBD2